This TCR beta chain was sequenced during a study of CD4 T cells in relation to SARS-CoV-2 and coronaviruses (dated by TCRdb to about 2021). Some background on the complete study: Using patient-derived lymphoblastoid cell lines, the shared crossreactive spike epitopes were mapped to their HLA restriction. The study assessed, at the TCR clonotype level, memory CD4+ T cell crossreactivity between SARS-CoV-2 and common cold coronavirus spike proteins. The Adaptive Biotechnologies TCR-sequencing kit was used for samples from a few pre-COVID donors and for the naive versus memory experiments, whereas the other data were Illumina-based. Expansion assays from other donors in the study were sequenced with a different, Illumina-based TCR-beta assay.

On the study overall, not on this receptor specifically: Because the crossreactivity analysis focused on spike protein, crossreactivity against other viral proteins was not assessed. Crossreactive clones showed significantly weaker SARS-CoV-2-driven expansion than monoreactive clones, consistent with antigenic imprinting. Naive versus memory sequencing indicated that memory recall responses, rather than primary responses primed during culture, are detected by the assay. The study was constrained by small numbers of patients and of tested TCRs. No donor contributed both pre-pandemic and post-infection samples, which limited tracing the source of pre-existing responses. Around 65% of donors had memory CD4+ clonotypes that crossrecognized SARS-CoV-2 and at least one common cold coronavirus spike.

CD4+ T cells from unexposed donors were collected before the COVID-19 pandemic (2011-2018). Naive and memory CD4+ T cells were separated from cryopreserved PBMCs by first enriching for CD4 and then performing EasySep naive CD4+ T cell enrichment. The leukapheresis product used for the unexposed donors was purchased from a commercial source. Ficoll-Paque PLUS gradient centrifugation was used to isolate PBMCs from either whole blood or leukapheresis product. PBMCs were either used fresh in the expansion assay or cryopreserved at -140 degrees C. The QIAamp Micro DNA Kit was used to extract genomic DNA from the CD4+ T cells. Of note for this clone: This clone's antigen is unknown. The record has no base qualities; no much larger clone is one base away.

Deep-resolution immunoSEQ TCR-beta sequencing was performed on DNA from uncultured naive and memory CD4+ T cells. In the paper's pipeline: During preprocessing, nonproductive sequences were discarded, as were any CDR3s that did not begin with C, did not end with F or W, or were shorter than 7 amino acids. Cultured and uncultured naive and memory CD4+ repertoires were searched for CDR3s previously identified as spike- and CEF-reactive. CDR3 homology was measured as pairwise Levenshtein distance, computed with the stringdist R package after trimming three terminal residues from each end. Entries here come from immuneACCESS through TCRdb and include only in-frame sequences with V and J called. Some clones fail to appear in such tables; in the studies checked, an unresolved V gene covers under half of the shortfall, and the cause of the remainder is unknown. V and J calls and clone size are copied from that table; D and trimming were computed from the DNA. The sample yields nearly 70,000 clones; approximately 93% were counted once. The top ten constitute around 0.21% of the sample.

Sequencing was carried out using naive CD4+ T cells from PBMCs. Taken with the paper, the label for cell subset or site translates to: naive CD4+ T cells isolated by negative enrichment. This TCR was recovered from a human donor in good health.

The nucleotide sequence is TGTGCCAGCCTCCGGGAAGGATTCATCAATGAGCAGTTCTTC. Its product reads: CASLREGFINEQFF. This chain joins TRBV2 to TRBJ2-1; TRBD2 is perhaps the D gene, given 5 matching bases. From the germline V gene, CDR1 is SNHLY and CDR2 is FYNNEI. The CDR3 starts with the cysteine, ends with the phenylalanine, and has 14 residues. Left in the record is the CDR3 DNA by itself, 42 bases read in frame from the first base. V loses 8 bases, J loses 6 bases, and the germline ends lie 17 bases apart.